This T cell receptor beta chain stems from a study of long-term antiretroviral therapy in people with HIV. Study results and limitations: Blood was collected between about 2003 and 2017, possibly under older ART regimens. Repertoires with HIV possessed tighter CDR3 length spans than those of controls. Diversity remained lower than transplant donor controls, even though it increased after ART.

It was version v3.0 of the immunoSEQ assay that was run at survey level. Sequencing targeted 40,000-50,000 T-cell genomes per sample. TCRdb's copy holds only in-frame clones and misses some; the assay was immunoSEQ multiplex PCR. This table has roughly 24,000 clones, 85% to 90% appearing once. Concerning this clone itself: The antigen remains undetermined.

The germline V gene has CDR1 SQVTM and CDR2 ANQGSEA. The CDR3 loop spans 12 amino acids. The sample was unsorted PBMCs, taken 1.8 years before starting antiretroviral therapy. This receptor was obtained from a woman in her twenties or thirties with HIV. The chain employs TRBV29-1 and TRBJ2-5; D is ambiguous. The J call may be incorrect, as the DNA end agrees better with TRBJ2-7. CDR3: CSVKGSGYEQYF. The CDR3 nucleotides read TGCAGCGTTAAAGGATCAGGCTACGAGCAGTACTTC.